Listed below are T cell receptor beta chains from one sample, sequenced in a study of blood T cell repertoires in COVID-19. Here immunoSEQ multiplex PCR was the method, and the copy in TCRdb shows in-frame clones only, minus some. Of roughly 25,000 clones listed, under 90% are singletons. Sequenced sample: peripheral blood. These receptors came from a human donor in a cohort sampled during active COVID-19. The CDR3 runs from the conserved cysteine through the conserved F or W. The D gene is left open where the match is weak. The size of a clone is reported for some rows only, either as once, few or many, or as a class for expanded clones.

j_call v_call d_call clone_size cdr3_nt cdr3_aa
TRBJ1-1 TRBV9 TRBD1 . TGTGCCAGCAGCGGTAGACAGGGGAGTTCTGAAGCTTTCTTT CASSGRQGSSEAFF
TRBJ2-1 TRBV9 TRBD2 . TGTGCCAGCAGCGTAGAGGGTAGCGGGAGGGCCCTCTACAATGAGCAGTTCTTC CASSVEGSGRALYNEQFF
TRBJ2-2 TRBV29-1 . . TGCAGCGGCTGCGTTATTTGCACGAACACCGGGGAGCTGTTTTTT CSGCVICTNTGELFF
TRBJ1-5 TRBV6-5 TRBD1 . TGTGCCAGCATTCCGACAGGGAGCAATCAGCCCCAGCATTTT CASIPTGSNQPQHF
TRBJ1-1 TRBV5-1 TRBD1 . TGCGCCAGCAGCTTGGCCGAGACAGGGGGCCTCGCTTTCTTT CASSLAETGGLAFF
TRBJ2-2 TRBV7-8 . . TGTGCCAGCAGCTTCGTAGCTTCGAACACCGGGGAGCTGTTTTTT CASSFVASNTGELFF
TRBJ2-3 TRBV4-3 . . TGCGCCAGCAGCCACCGGGGATCATCAGATACGCAGTATTTT CASSHRGSSDTQYF
TRBJ2-7 TRBV27 . few TGTGCCAGCAGTTTCCCCGGGATGGCCGAGCAGTACTTC CASSFPGMAEQYF
TRBJ1-2 TRBV28 . . TGTGCCAGCATCCCGACCGGGTTAGGAGCAGCGGACTATGGCTACACCTTC CASIPTGLGAADYGYTF
TRBJ1-6 TRBV12-3/TRBV12-4 . . TGTGCCAGCAGCCACTGGAGGAGTTCACCCCTCCACTTT CASSHWRSSPLHF
TRBJ2-3 TRBV5-4 TRBD2 . TGTGCCAGCAGCTTGGATGGCGGGGGGCAAGGAGATACGCAGTATTTT CASSLDGGGQGDTQYF
TRBJ2-3 TRBV7-9 TRBD1 . TGTGCCAGCAGCCCTGACAGGGGGGTAGTCACAGATACGCAGTATTTT CASSPDRGVVTDTQYF
TRBJ1-6 TRBV6-5 . . TGTGCCAGCAGACCTCCGAGGGGGGGAGGTTCACCCCTCCACTTT CASRPPRGGGSPLHF
TRBJ2-1 TRBV19 . once TGTGCCAGTACCGCCCCCCCTCCTAGCCTCCACAATGAGCAGTTCTTC CASTAPPPSLHNEQFF
TRBJ2-2 TRBV7-8 TRBD2 few TGTGCCACCCAAACCGGACTAGCGGGAGGAAGTGACACCGGGGAGCTGTTTTTT CATQTGLAGGSDTGELFF
TRBJ1-2 TRBV27 . . TGTGCCAGCAGTTTCGCAGGGTGGGAAGGCTACACCTTC CASSFAGWEGYTF
TRBJ2-6 TRBV7-8 . . TGTGCCAGCAGCTTAGCCCAGGGGACCCCTGGGGCCAACGTCCTGACTTTC CASSLAQGTPGANVLTF
TRBJ2-1 TRBV5-1 TRBD1 . TGCGCCAGCAGCTCACCTTTGTATGGGACAGAACGACGGTGGGAGCAGTTCTTC CASSSPLYGTERRWEQFF
TRBJ1-6 TRBV27 . . TGTGCCAGCAGTTTGCGGGGGAATAATTCACCCCTCCACTTT CASSLRGNNSPLHF
TRBJ2-7 TRBV18 TRBD2 . TGTGCCAGCTCACGGAAGACTAGCGGGGGGCCCTACGAGCAGTACTTC CASSRKTSGGPYEQYF
TRBJ2-3 TRBV4-2 TRBD2 . TGTGCCAGCAGCCGTACGGGAGCGGGAGGGACAGATACGCAGTATTTT CASSRTGAGGTDTQYF
TRBJ2-1 TRBV10-3 TRBD2 . TGTGCCACCCTAAACCCGGGAGGGAGCTCCTACAATGAGCAGTTCTTC CATLNPGGSSYNEQFF
TRBJ2-7 TRBV21-1 . few TGTGCCAGCAGCAAAGATGCCGGGAGGTCCTACGAGCAGTACTTC CASSKDAGRSYEQYF
TRBJ2-1 TRBV7-2 TRBD2 once TGTGCCAGCAGCGGCGGGACTAGCGGGAGGGGCTCCTACAATGAGCAGTTCTTC CASSGGTSGRGSYNEQFF
TRBJ2-2 TRBV29-1 . . TGCAGCGTTGAAGATCCCGGGGCCGGGGAGCTGTTTTTT CSVEDPGAGELFF
TRBJ2-2 TRBV12-3/TRBV12-4 . . TGTGCCAGCAGTTTCGACACCGGGGAGCTGTTTTTT CASSFDTGELFF
TRBJ2-3 TRBV5-1 TRBD2 . TGCGCCAGCAGCTGGGGGACTAGCGGGGGAGATACGCAGTATTTT CASSWGTSGGDTQYF
TRBJ1-4 TRBV7-9 . . TGTGCCAGCAGCCCCTACCCGGACCACCCGGGAGGTGAAAAACTGTTTTTT CASSPYPDHPGGEKLFF
TRBJ2-1 TRBV6-2/TRBV6-3 TRBD2 . TGTGCCAGCAGTTACGGGGGGGAGGTCTACAATGAGCAGTTCTTC CASSYGGEVYNEQFF
TRBJ2-7 TRBV4-1 . . TGCGCCAGCAGCCGATGGTTCGGAGCGAAAAGCTCCTACGAGCAGTACTTC CASSRWFGAKSSYEQYF
TRBJ1-4 TRBV28 . . TGTGCCAGCAGTCCAGGGTTAAGGGAAAAACTGTTTTTT CASSPGLREKLFF
TRBJ1-1 TRBV3-1/TRBV3-2 TRBD1 . TGTGCCAGCAGCCAAGCGACAGGGCGGTTCACTGAAGCTTTCTTT CASSQATGRFTEAFF
TRBJ1-5 TRBV5-6 . few TGTGCCAGCAGCTTGGCCCTGGGGGAGGCCAATCAGCCCCAGCATTTT CASSLALGEANQPQHF
TRBJ2-1 TRBV28 . . TGTGCCAGCAGTTGGGAGGAAGCCTACAATGAGCAGTTCTTC CASSWEEAYNEQFF
TRBJ1-5 TRBV6-1 . . TGTGCCAGCAGTGCACAAGGGAGGGGAGATAGCAATCAGCCCCAGCATTTT CASSAQGRGDSNQPQHF
TRBJ1-2 TRBV2 TRBD1 . TGTGCCAGCAGGGCGACAGGGAACTATGGCTACACCTTC CASRATGNYGYTF
TRBJ1-6 TRBV5-1 . . TGCGCCAGCAGCTTGGCAGGGAGGAATTCACCCCTCCACTTT CASSLAGRNSPLHF
TRBJ2-3 TRBV12-5 . . TGTGCTAGTGGTTTGGGGATCGGGGTTATAGATACGCAGTATTTT CASGLGIGVIDTQYF
TRBJ2-5 TRBV7-2 TRBD2 . TGTGCCAGCAGCCCCGGACTAGCGGGGGGTTCTTCAGAGACCCAGTACTTC CASSPGLAGGSSETQYF
TRBJ1-2 TRBV12-3/TRBV12-4 . . TGTGCCAGCACGCGGCAGACGAACTATGGCTACACCTTC CASTRQTNYGYTF
TRBJ1-5 TRBV6-5 TRBD1 . TGTGCCAGCAGTAGGACAGGGGTGGATCAGCCCCAGCATTTT CASSRTGVDQPQHF
TRBJ1-1 TRBV29-1 TRBD1 . TGCAGCATGAAGGGACAGCTGAACACTGAAGCTTTCTTT CSMKGQLNTEAFF
TRBJ1-2 TRBV12-3/TRBV12-4 TRBD1 . TGTGCCAGCAGCCGGACAGGGTCCTATGGCTACACCTTC CASSRTGSYGYTF
TRBJ2-2 TRBV11-3 TRBD2 . TGTGCCAGCAGTAAACGGGCTAGCGGGGTTAACACCGGGGAGCTGTTTTTT CASSKRASGVNTGELFF
TRBJ2-3 TRBV7-2 . . TGTGCCAGCAGCTTAACATGGACAAGCCCCACAGATACGCAGTATTTT CASSLTWTSPTDTQYF
TRBJ2-1 TRBV6-5 . . TGTGCCAGCAGCAGGGGGGTCGGCGACAATGAGCAGTTCTTC CASSRGVGDNEQFF
TRBJ2-7 TRBV6-4 . . TGTGCCAGCAGTGACTCTACCGGGCAGGGGTCCTACGAGCAGTACTTC CASSDSTGQGSYEQYF
TRBJ2-7 TRBV28 . . TGTGCCAGCAGTTTAAACAGGCCCTCTACCTACGAGCAGTACTTC CASSLNRPSTYEQYF
TRBJ2-7 TRBV5-1 . . TGCGCCAGCAGCTGGGCAGGGCGCTCCTACGAGCAGTACTTC CASSWAGRSYEQYF
TRBJ2-7 TRBV18 TRBD1 . TGTGCCAGCTCATCAACGGGACAGGGACCATCGGGGCAGTACTTC CASSSTGQGPSGQYF
TRBJ2-1 TRBV7-9 TRBD2 . TGTGCCAGCAGCTCGACTAGCGGGAGGGGGAGTGAGCAGTTCTTC CASSSTSGRGSEQFF
TRBJ2-7 TRBV10-1 . . TGCGCCAGCAGTGAGTCGGGGCGCCCCTACGAGCAGTACTTC CASSESGRPYEQYF
TRBJ2-7 TRBV12-5 . . TGTGCTAGTGGTTTGGGTCAGGACTACGAGCAGTACTTC CASGLGQDYEQYF
TRBJ2-4 TRBV6-5 . . TGTGCCAGCAGTTCCTCGACAGAGAAAAACATTCAGTACTTC CASSSSTEKNIQYF
TRBJ2-1 TRBV13 . . TGTGCCAGCAGCTTTGGTGACGGGAGAAAGTTTTTTGAGCAGTTCTTC CASSFGDGRKFFEQFF
TRBJ2-7 TRBV7-8 TRBD1 once TGTGCCAGCAGCTTAGCGGACAGGGGGGAGCAGTACTTC CASSLADRGEQYF
TRBJ1-3 TRBV5-4 . . TGTGCCAGCAGCCCGGGGGGCTCTGGAAACACCATATATTTT CASSPGGSGNTIYF
TRBJ1-2 TRBV19 . . TGTGCCAGTAGTATCCAGCAGGGGCAGGTCTATGGCTACACCTTC CASSIQQGQVYGYTF